This entry lists 24 T cell receptor beta chains sequenced from one sample in a study of control samples from healthy donors and cancer patients. Assay: immunoSEQ multiplex PCR; the TCRdb copy retains only in-frame clones and omits some. In the table there are around 71,000 clones, about nine tenths of which are singletons. The sequencing sample was made of PBMCs. The receptors come from a woman between 50 and 59 years old with colorectal cancer.

The CDR3 nucleotides read TGTGCCAGCAGTTGGGGTACAGATACGCAGTATTTT. It encodes CASSWGTDTQYF. The chain recombines TRBV6-2 or TRBV6-3 with TRBJ2-3, with no clear D. V was trimmed by 4 bases and J by 3 bases, leaving 5 bases between them. CDR1 and CDR2 (germline): MNHEY, SVGEGT. The CDR3 runs to 12 residues.

The genes are TRBV3-1 (or the pseudogene TRBV3-2) and TRBJ1-4, with 10 nucleotides matching TRBD1. After removal of 1 base from V and 8 bases from J, the junction contained 4 bases not matched to a gene. Germline CDR1 is LGHDT and CDR2 is YNNKEL (reference sequence). The CDR3 has 15 amino acids. The CDR3 reads CASSQADRGREKLFF. The CDR3 nucleotides are TGTGCCAGCAGCCAAGCTGACAGGGGGCGCGAAAAACTGTTTTTT.

This chain links TRBV24-1 with TRBJ2-2, with D maybe TRBD1 (7 bases). This CDR3 comprises 14 residues. CDR1 KGHDR and CDR2 SFDVKD come from the germline V gene. The V end lost 4 bases, the J end lost 5 bases, and 10 bases lay between the germline ends. The CDR3 protein is CATSEQGGTGELFF. DNA of the CDR3: TGTGCCACCAGTGAGCAGGGGGGTACCGGGGAGCTGTTTTTT.

The rearrangement joins TRBV6-5 to TRBJ1-2; 7 bases fit TRBD1. The germline V gene encodes CDR1 MNHEY and CDR2 SVGAGI. This CDR3 comprises 13 residues. Germline trimming cut 5 bases from V and 8 bases from J; bases unmatched to any gene: 8. CDR3 region: CASSPGQEMGYTF. In DNA form, the CDR3 reads TGTGCCAGCAGTCCCGGACAGGAGATGGGCTACACCTTC.

The rearrangement links TRBV24-1 to TRBJ2-1; 12 bases are a match to TRBD2. V lost 4 bases, J lost 8 bases, and 11 bases stayed unmatched. The CDR3 length is 17 residues. Germline lookup yields CDR1 KGHDR and CDR2 SFDVKD. CDR3: CATSERTSGDFSDEQFF. Written as DNA, the CDR3 is TGTGCCACCAGTGAAAGGACTAGCGGGGACTTTTCGGATGAGCAGTTCTTC.

Written as DNA, the CDR3 is TGTGCCAGCAGCTTTCAGGGACAGGGAACCTACGAGCAGTACTTC. Amino acids: CASSFQGQGTYEQYF. The rearrangement uses TRBV11-2 and TRBJ2-7; 9 nucleotides align to TRBD1. J was trimmed by 2 bases and V by 3 bases; bases with no gene match: 5. Germline values: CDR1 SGHAT, CDR2 FQNNGV. The CDR3 sequence is 15 residues long. The full variable domain, in which reference TRBV11-2 and TRBJ2-7 provide the parts outside the CDR3, is EAGVAQSPRYKIIEKRQSVAFWCNPISGHATLYWYQQILGQGPKLLIQFQNNGVVDDSQLPKDRFSAERLKGVDSTLKIQPAKLEDSAVYLCASSFQGQGTYEQYFGPGTRLTVT.

This clone has just one count. The rearrangement links TRBV19 to TRBJ2-2; tentative D call: TRBD1 (6 bases). CDR3 size: 11 residues. Germline assignment: CDR1 LNHDA and CDR2 SQIVND (reference sequence). Trimming shortened V by 9 bases and J by 6 bases, and 8 bases separated the two germline ends. The CDR3 DNA sequence: TGTGCCAGCAACAGGGCCGGGGAGCTGTTTTTT. Protein product: CASNRAGELFF.

The V call is TRBV30, the J call TRBJ2-3, with 8 bases fitting TRBD1. Germline CDR1 and CDR2: GTSNPN and SVGIG (reference sequence). V lost 0 bases and J lost 1; bases outside the gene matches: 0. This CDR3 has 14 amino acids. CDR3 protein: CAWSVQGGTDTQYF. The CDR3 DNA follows: TGTGCCTGGAGTGTACAGGGGGGCACAGATACGCAGTATTTT.

The chain joins TRBV6-2 or TRBV6-3 to TRBJ2-1, with unresolved D. The CDR3 extends over 16 amino acids. The germline V and J ends were trimmed by 5 bases and 2 bases, with 16 bases remaining between them. Germline V gene sequence: CDR1 MNHEY, CDR2 SVGEGT. CDR3 nucleotides: TGTGCCAGCAGTCGATTAACCACTACCGCCTACAATGAGCAGTTCTTC. Its translation is CASSRLTTTAYNEQFF.

This sequence joins TRBV15 and TRBJ1-2, with 9 nucleotides matching TRBD1. V lost 4 bases to trimming and J lost 5 bases; unmatched junction nucleotides: 5. The CDR3 is 14 residues long. Looked up from germline, CDR1 is LNHNV and CDR2 is YYDKDF (reference sequence). CDR3 sequence: CATSTRDRAYGYTF. The CDR3 nucleotides read TGTGCCACCAGCACGAGGGACAGGGCGTATGGCTACACCTTC.

The V call is TRBV18, the J call TRBJ2-7; D is possibly TRBD2 (6 bases). This CDR3 contains 15 residues. CDR1 and CDR2 (germline): KGHSH, LQKENI. Trimming left V 2 bases short and J 3 bases short, with 14 bases between. This chain's CDR3 is CASSPSSGPLYEQYF. In nucleotides, the CDR3 is TGTGCCAGCTCACCATCGAGCGGGCCCCTCTACGAGCAGTACTTC.

V and J are TRBV25-1 and TRBJ1-5; D uncertain. Germline V gene sequence: CDR1 MGHDK, CDR2 SYGVNS. This CDR3 comprises 13 residues. Trimming pared 1 base from V and 2 bases from J, leaving 3 bases between. The CDR3 DNA follows: TGTGCCAGCAGTGAATCAGGCAATCAGCCCCAGCATTTT. It yields the protein CASSESGNQPQHF.

The chain uses TRBV28 and TRBJ2-5; TRBD1 matches at 9 bases. Looked up from germline, CDR1 is MDHEN and CDR2 is SYDVKM. V shed 5 bases, J shed 5 bases, and the junction held 6 bases outside the gene matches. The CDR3 runs 14 residues. The CDR3 nucleotides read TGTGCCAGCAGTGTATACAGGGGGCGCGAGACCCAGTACTTC. This sequence encodes CASSVYRGRETQYF.

The chain recombines TRBV7-6 with TRBJ2-5; D ambiguous. This CDR3 comprises 12 residues. CDR1 and CDR2 (germline): SGHVS, FNYEAQ. V was clipped by 5 bases and J by 4 bases, with 8 bases between them. The CDR3 DNA reads as TGTGCCAGCAGCGCCATGGGAGAGACCCAGTACTTC. It specifies CASSAMGETQYF.

The count of this clone is one. CDR3 protein: CASSLELAVEAFF. DNA for the CDR3: TGCGCCAGCAGCTTGGAGTTGGCAGTTGAAGCTTTCTTT. This rearrangement joins TRBV5-1 to TRBJ1-1; unclear D gene. CDR1 SGHRS and CDR2 YFSETQ come from the germline V gene. V lost 0 bases and J 7 bases, leaving 10 bases between the germline ends. The CDR3 loop spans 13 amino acids. Based on the CDR3 plus reference TRBV5-1 and TRBJ1-1, the full variable domain is KAGVTQTPRYLIKTRGQQVTLSCSPISGHRSVSWYQQTPGQGLQFLFEYFSETQRNKGNFPGRFSGRQFSNSRSEMNVSTLELGDSALYLCASSLELAVEAFFGQGTRLTVV.

The rearrangement links TRBV7-2 to TRBJ1-4; TRBD1 might be the D (5 bases). The germline CDR1 and CDR2 sequences are SGHTA and FQGNSA. V was cut by 5 bases and J by 8 bases, with 15 bases left in between. The CDR3 has 14 residues. CDR3 nucleotides: TGTGCCAGCAGCGCTCAGGGATATAGGGAAAAACTGTTTTTT. Protein: CASSAQGYREKLFF.

CDR3 nucleotide sequence: TGTGCCAGCAGTCGAACTCCGTACGAGCAGTACTTC. Its translation is CASSRTPYEQYF. This rearrangement joins TRBV12-3 or TRBV12-4 to TRBJ2-7; D not resolved. The CDR3 loop spans 12 amino acids. V dropped 5 bases and J dropped 4 bases, with 9 bases sitting between them.

V and J are TRBV10-3 and TRBJ2-5; D is perhaps TRBD1 or TRBD2 (6 bases each). CDR3 length equals 14 residues. V lost 6 bases, J lost 4 bases, and 15 bases lay in between. Germline V gives CDR1 ENHRY, CDR2 SYGVKD. CDR3 bases: TGTGCCATCAGACCACAGGGAGGTCCAGAGACCCAGTACTTC. It codes for CAIRPQGGPETQYF.

The J gene is TRBJ1-2, the V gene TRBV28; D remains unclear. CDR1 is MDHEN, CDR2 SYDVKM, per germline. The CDR3 contains 15 residues. V was cut by 6 bases and J by 3 bases, with 17 bases left in between. The CDR3 sequence is CASSEDGGYYYGYTF. The CDR3 coding sequence is TGTGCCAGCAGCGAAGACGGTGGCTATTACTATGGCTACACCTTC.

The chain employs TRBV5-1 and TRBJ2-3; TRBD2 matches at 11 bases. V gave up 4 bases and J gave up 1 base; unmatched junction bases: 2. Germline V gives CDR1 SGHRS, CDR2 YFSETQ. The CDR3 runs 15 residues. The CDR3 DNA follows: TGCGCCAGCAGCGAGGGACTAGCGGGCACAGATACGCAGTATTTT. It translates to CASSEGLAGTDTQYF.

The chain carries TRBV12-3 or TRBV12-4 and TRBJ1-4; no clear D. The CDR3 contains 12 residues. The V gene lost 6 bases and the J gene lost 3 bases, with 5 bases spanning the gap. CDR3 coding DNA: TGTGCCAGCAGAGGGTCTAATGAAAAACTGTTTTTT. It yields the protein CASRGSNEKLFF.

The V gene is TRBV12-5, the J gene TRBJ2-3; D gene unclear. CDR1 and CDR2 from the germline V gene are LGHNT and FRNRAP. The CDR3 covers 11 residues. Trimming took off 5 bases at V and 3 bases at J, with 3 bases between the two ends. The CDR3 spells CASGITDTQYF. CDR3 sequence (DNA): TGTGCTAGTGGTATAACAGATACGCAGTATTTT.

The chain combines TRBV25-1 with TRBJ2-7; 10 nucleotides align to TRBD1. The CDR3 totals 16 residues. V shed 5 bases, J shed 0 bases, and the junction held 7 bases outside the gene matches. CDR1 is MGHDK and CDR2 is SYGVNS in the germline V gene. CDR3 DNA sequence: TGTGCCAGCAGTAACACCGGGACAGGGGACTCCTACGAGCAGTACTTC. Amino acids: CASSNTGTGDSYEQYF.

The chain has TRBV11-2 and TRBJ1-1; tentatively, D is TRBD1 (5 bases). V was cut by 1 base and J by 0 bases, with 9 bases left in between. Germline V gene data show CDR1 as SGHAT and CDR2 as FQNNGV. CDR3 length equals 15 residues. The CDR3 loop reads CASSLGAGLNTEAFF. The DNA for the CDR3 is TGTGCCAGCAGCTTAGGGGCGGGACTGAACACTGAAGCTTTCTTT.